A selection of T cell receptor beta chains follows, all from one sample in a study of blood T cell repertoires in COVID-19. Assay used: immunoSEQ multiplex PCR; TCRdb lists only in-frame clones, some missing. The sample has around 120,000 clones, 78% seen once. The sample was peripheral blood. Receptors originate from a man aged 65 to 79 with acute or convalescent COVID-19. Each CDR3 is given with its conserved first and last residue.

14	TRBV18	TRBJ1-1	CASSPQGMNTEAFF
15	TRBV5-4	TRBJ1-1	CASSSPVQLNTEAFF
19	TRBV19	TRBJ1-4	CASSKSRGQSFRPAEKLFF
13	TRBV10-3	TRBJ1-1	CASRDRGNTEAFF
12	TRBV6-2/TRBV6-3	TRBJ2-7	CASSYVLYEQYF
16	TRBV7-6	TRBJ1-4	CASSLEGRGQNEKLFF
15	TRBV13	TRBJ2-1	CASSLAGVGDNEQFF
18	TRBV5-8	TRBJ2-3	CASSRGLAGDRGTDTQYF
15	TRBV2	TRBJ2-3	CASSARWARTDTQYF
15	TRBV7-2	TRBJ2-3	CASSLASGATDTQYF
14	TRBV27	TRBJ1-2	CASSDRQFNYGYTF
17	TRBV6-2/TRBV6-3	TRBJ1-1	CASSYSVTGAMNTEAFF
15	TRBV2	TRBJ2-3	CASSVVAGGQGTQYF
12	TRBV7-8	TRBJ2-7	CASSLERYEQYF
13	TRBV10-3	TRBJ2-7	CAITPRPPEGQYF
14	TRBV10-3	TRBJ2-7	CAISESGRGDEQYF
13	TRBV3-1/TRBV3-2	TRBJ2-5	CASSQYAGETQYF
11	TRBV6-2/TRBV6-3	TRBJ1-1	CASSRNTEAFF
15	TRBV19	TRBJ1-2	CASRTRGGSPYGYTF
13	TRBV12-5	TRBJ1-1	CASGFGLGREAFF
17	TRBV4-3	TRBJ2-5	CASSQVLRRGGPETQYF
18	TRBV27	TRBJ2-3	CASRTFLHSGGVTDTQYF
15	TRBV7-9	TRBJ2-3	CASRSFDRPTDTQYF
13	TRBV12-3/TRBV12-4	TRBJ2-2	CAGGAEPTGELFF
17	TRBV9	TRBJ2-6	CASSVAPGGSGANVLTF
12	TRBV18	TRBJ1-1	CASSPRPGEAFF
15	TRBV7-2	TRBJ2-1	CASSLYAGSYNEQFF
12	TRBV6-2/TRBV6-3	TRBJ2-6	CASSDVRNVLTF
15	TRBV11-2	TRBJ2-1	CASSSQRAPYNEQFF
15	TRBV6-1	TRBJ1-1	CASSEAGTGGTEAFF
16	TRBV7-9	TRBJ2-6	CASHSGGVRGANVLTF
14	TRBV24-1	TRBJ1-1	CATSDPTGGPEAFF
17	TRBV5-1	TRBJ2-3	CASRPPPRGPETDTQYF
15	TRBV19	TRBJ2-5	CASSIGTGRKETQYF
15	TRBV4-3	TRBJ1-5	CASSQDAAVNQPQHF
14	TRBV19	TRBJ1-1	CASRSGQGSREAFF
12	TRBV7-2	TRBJ2-5	CASSLFLETQYF
14	TRBV19	TRBJ1-1	CASSIERGKTEAFF
18	TRBV7-2	TRBJ2-7	CASSCWTSALMISYEQYF
14	TRBV7-9	TRBJ1-2	CASRGQGFNYGYTF
14	TRBV5-1	TRBJ1-1	CASSLEQGVTEAFF
13	TRBV6-2/TRBV6-3	TRBJ1-2	CASSYHEASGYTF
15	TRBV5-1	TRBJ1-5	CASSYGTGSNQPQHF
15	TRBV7-3	TRBJ2-1	CASSLGTSRDSEQFF
15	TRBV9	TRBJ1-6	CASSVEVGRSSPLHF
14	TRBV3-1/TRBV3-2	TRBJ2-5	CASSQRQSQETQYF
15	TRBV27	TRBJ1-2	CASSPLDRARYGYTF
16	TRBV19	TRBJ2-5	CASSSREWRLQETQYF
13	TRBV11-3	TRBJ1-1	CASSLWRHTEAFF
17	TRBV19	TRBJ2-4	CASSPQWTGVAKNIQYF
15	TRBV19	TRBJ1-2	CASSMEAGVNYGYTF
12	TRBV18	TRBJ1-5	CASSPGQQPQHF
14	TRBV7-2	TRBJ2-7	CASSYRQGPYEQYF
15	TRBV5-4	TRBJ2-5	CASSDLAGGWETQYF
14	TRBV3-1/TRBV3-2	TRBJ1-5	CASSPTGYNQPQHF
19	TRBV5-6	TRBJ2-7	CASSLRLFSGGLFAYEQYF
13	TRBV6-1	TRBJ1-2	CASSDSAVDGYTF
16	TRBV7-8	TRBJ1-2	CASRQGQGTGIYGYTF
14	TRBV5-1	TRBJ1-1	CASSMDRGGTEAFF
16	TRBV5-4	TRBJ2-3	CASSVGLAGNTDTQYF